This record covers a single T cell receptor beta chain. Its antigen is as yet unknown. Unrecorded immune exposures were likely, despite nominal health at sampling. With 60 Vbeta and 13 Jbeta primers, the PCR was carried out. TCRdb's copy holds only in-frame clones and misses some; the assay was immunoSEQ multiplex PCR. The profile shows about 160,000 clones, more than 65% of them singletons. The sample comes from a study of cytomegalovirus exposure and HLA in healthy donors. Study conclusions and caveats: For cytomegalovirus status, the classifier reportedly gave diagnoses with high specificity and sensitivity. Later analysis demonstrated an association between a missense DCLRE1C variant and TCR beta V- and J-gene trimming.

CDR1 is SGHNT, CDR2 YYREEE, per germline (reference sequence). V was pared by 2 bases and J by 0 bases, with 9 bases between. This CDR3 comprises 14 residues. This sequence originates from a middle-aged man in good health and CMV-seropositive. The J gene is TRBJ2-7, the V gene TRBV5-4; D is unresolved. The sequencing input was PBMCs. CDR3 DNA: TGTGCCAGCAGCTTCGGCGGTAGCTCCTACGAGCAGTACTTC. Residues: CASSFGGSSYEQYF.